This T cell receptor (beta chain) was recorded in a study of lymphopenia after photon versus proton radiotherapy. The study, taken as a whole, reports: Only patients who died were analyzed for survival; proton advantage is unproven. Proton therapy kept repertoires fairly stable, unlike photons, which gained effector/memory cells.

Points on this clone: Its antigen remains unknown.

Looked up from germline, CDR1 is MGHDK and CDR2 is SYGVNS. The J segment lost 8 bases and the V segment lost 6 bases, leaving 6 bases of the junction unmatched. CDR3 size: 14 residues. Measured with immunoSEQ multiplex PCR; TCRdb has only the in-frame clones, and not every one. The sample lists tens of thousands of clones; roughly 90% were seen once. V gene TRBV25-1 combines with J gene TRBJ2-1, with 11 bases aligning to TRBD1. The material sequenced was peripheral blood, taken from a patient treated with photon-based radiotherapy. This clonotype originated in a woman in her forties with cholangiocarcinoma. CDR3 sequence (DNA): TGTGCCAGCAGGAGGGGGACAGGGGGGTATGAGCAGTTCTTC. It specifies CASRRGTGGYEQFF.